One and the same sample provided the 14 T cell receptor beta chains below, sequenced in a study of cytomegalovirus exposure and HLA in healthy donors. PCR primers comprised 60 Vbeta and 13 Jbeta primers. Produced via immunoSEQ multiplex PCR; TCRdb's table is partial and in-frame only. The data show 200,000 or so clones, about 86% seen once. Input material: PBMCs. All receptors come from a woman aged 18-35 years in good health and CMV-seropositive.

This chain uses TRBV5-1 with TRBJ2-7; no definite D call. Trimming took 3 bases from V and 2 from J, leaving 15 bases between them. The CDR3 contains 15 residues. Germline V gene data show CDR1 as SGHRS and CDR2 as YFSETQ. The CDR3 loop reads CASSSTPRSPYEQYF. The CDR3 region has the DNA TGCGCCAGCAGCTCAACCCCTAGATCCCCCTACGAGCAGTACTTC.

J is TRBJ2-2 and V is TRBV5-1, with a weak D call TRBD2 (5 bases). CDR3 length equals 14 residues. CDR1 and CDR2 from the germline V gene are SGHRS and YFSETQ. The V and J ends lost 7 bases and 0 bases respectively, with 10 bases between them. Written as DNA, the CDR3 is TGCGCCAGCTTCTCGGGGACGAACACCGGGGAGCTGTTTTTT. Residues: CASFSGTNTGELFF.

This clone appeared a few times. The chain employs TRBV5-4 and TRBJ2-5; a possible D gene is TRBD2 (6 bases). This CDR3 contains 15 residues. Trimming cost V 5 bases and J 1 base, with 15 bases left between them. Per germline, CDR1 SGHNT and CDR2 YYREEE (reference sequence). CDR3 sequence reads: CASSIPGDLQETQYF. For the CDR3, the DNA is TGTGCCAGCAGTATCCCGGGGGACCTCCAAGAGACCCAGTACTTC.

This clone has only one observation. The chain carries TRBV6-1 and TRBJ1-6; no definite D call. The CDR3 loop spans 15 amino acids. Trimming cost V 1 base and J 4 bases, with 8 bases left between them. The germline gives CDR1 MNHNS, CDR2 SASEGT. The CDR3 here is CASSEVGRYNSPLHF. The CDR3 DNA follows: TGTGCCAGCAGTGAAGTGGGCAGGTATAATTCACCCCTCCACTTT.

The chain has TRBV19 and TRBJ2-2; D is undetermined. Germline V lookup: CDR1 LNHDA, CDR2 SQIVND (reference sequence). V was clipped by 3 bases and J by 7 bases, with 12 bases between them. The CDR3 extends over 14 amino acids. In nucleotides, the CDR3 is TGTGCCAGTAGTATCGGCAGGATGGGCGGGGAGCTGTTTTTT. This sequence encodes CASSIGRMGGELFF.

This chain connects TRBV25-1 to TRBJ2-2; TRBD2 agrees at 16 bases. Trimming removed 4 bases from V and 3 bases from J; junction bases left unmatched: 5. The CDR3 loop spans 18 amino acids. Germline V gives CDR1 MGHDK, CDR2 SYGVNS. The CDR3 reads CASSAGLAGGRHTGELFF. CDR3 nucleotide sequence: TGTGCCAGCAGTGCGGGACTAGCGGGGGGGCGGCACACCGGGGAGCTGTTTTTT.

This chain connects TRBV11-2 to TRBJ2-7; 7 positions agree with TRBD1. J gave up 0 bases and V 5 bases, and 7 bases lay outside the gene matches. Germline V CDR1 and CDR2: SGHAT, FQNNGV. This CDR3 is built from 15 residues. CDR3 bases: TGTGCCAGCAGCCCGACAGGGCTACTCTCCTACGAGCAGTACGTC. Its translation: CASSPTGLLSYEQYV.

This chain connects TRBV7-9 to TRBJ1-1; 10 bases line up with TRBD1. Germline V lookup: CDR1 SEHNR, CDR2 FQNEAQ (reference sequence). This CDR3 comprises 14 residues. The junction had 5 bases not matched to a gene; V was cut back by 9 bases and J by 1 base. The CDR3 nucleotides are TGTGCCAGTGAGCGGACAGGGGGGAACACTGAAGCTTTCTTT. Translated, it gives CASERTGGNTEAFF.

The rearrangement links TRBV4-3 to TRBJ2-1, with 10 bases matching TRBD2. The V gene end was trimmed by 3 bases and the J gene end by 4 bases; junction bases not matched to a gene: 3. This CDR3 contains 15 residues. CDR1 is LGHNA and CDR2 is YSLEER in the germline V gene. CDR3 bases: TGCGCCAGCAGCCATACTAGCGGGGATTACAATGAGCAGTTCTTC. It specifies CASSHTSGDYNEQFF.

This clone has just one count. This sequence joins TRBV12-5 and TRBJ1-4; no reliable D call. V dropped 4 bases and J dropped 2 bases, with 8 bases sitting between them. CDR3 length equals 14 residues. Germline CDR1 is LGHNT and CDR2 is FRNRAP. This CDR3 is CASGSWETNEKLFF. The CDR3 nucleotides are TGTGCTAGTGGTTCCTGGGAGACTAATGAAAAACTGTTTTTT. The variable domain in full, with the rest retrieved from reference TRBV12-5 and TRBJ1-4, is DARVTQTPRHKVTEMGQEVTMRCQPILGHNTVFWYRQTMMQGLELLAYFRNRAPLDDSGMPKDRFSAEMPDATLATLKIQPSEPRDSAVYFCASGSWETNEKLFFGSGTQLSVL.

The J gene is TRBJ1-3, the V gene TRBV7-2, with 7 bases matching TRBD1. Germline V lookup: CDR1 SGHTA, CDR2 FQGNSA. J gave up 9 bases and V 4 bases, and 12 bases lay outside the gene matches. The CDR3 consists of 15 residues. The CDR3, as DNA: TGTGCCAGCAGCTGGACAGGCCCAGCTCAGTCCACCATATATTTT. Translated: CASSWTGPAQSTIYF.

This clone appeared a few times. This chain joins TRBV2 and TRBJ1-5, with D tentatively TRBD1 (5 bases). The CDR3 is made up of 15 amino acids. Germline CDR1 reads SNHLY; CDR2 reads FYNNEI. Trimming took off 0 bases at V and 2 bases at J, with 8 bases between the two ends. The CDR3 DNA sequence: TGTGCCAGCAGTGAAGCCTTAGGGGGCAATCAGCCCCAGCATTTT. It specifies CASSEALGGNQPQHF.

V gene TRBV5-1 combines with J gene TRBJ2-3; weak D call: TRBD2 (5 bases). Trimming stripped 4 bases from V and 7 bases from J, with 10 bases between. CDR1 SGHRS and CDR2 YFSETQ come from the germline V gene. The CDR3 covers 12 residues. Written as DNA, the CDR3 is TGCGCCAGCAGCGAGGGATTAAATACGCAGTATTTT. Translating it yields CASSEGLNTQYF.

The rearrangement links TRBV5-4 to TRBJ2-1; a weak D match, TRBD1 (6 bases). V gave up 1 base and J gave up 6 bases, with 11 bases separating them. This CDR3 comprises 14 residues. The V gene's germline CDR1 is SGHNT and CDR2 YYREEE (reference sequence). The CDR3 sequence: CASSLPGQLNEQFF. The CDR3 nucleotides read TGTGCCAGCAGCTTGCCCGGACAGCTCAATGAGCAGTTCTTC.